This section outlines one TCR beta chain sequence together with its context. What it recognizes is unknown. This record comes from a study of T cells in Graves' hyperthyroidism and ophthalmopathy. The study's findings and limits: Ophthalmopathy, as predicted by the model, came a median 6.5 months after the prediction. Most expanded thyroid clonotypes above 0.001 also appeared in blood.

Lactation, pregnancy, other autoimmune disease or uncontrolled infection excluded patients. Based on clinical symptoms, serum thyroxine and TRAb, thyroid ultrasound and orbital computed tomography, diagnoses were reached. What was amplified from RNA transcripts were TCR beta CDR3 regions. The primer set for the first-round RT-PCR of the TCR CDR3 was HTBI. TCRdb fed the multiplex PCR reads into MiXCR, producing one record per CDR3 protein. In the table there are about 510,000 distinct CDR3 sequences, about 45% of which are singletons. Sequenced material: peripheral blood or thyroid tissue (not recorded which). The sequence derives from an adult woman with Graves' disease, either hyperthyroidism or ophthalmopathy (not recorded which).

The chain's CDR3 is CASSARDKIGPQHF. The CDR3 DNA follows: TGTGCCAGCAGCGCCCGGGACAAGATTGGGCCCCAGCATTTT. The V and J genes are TRBV12-3 or TRBV12-4 and TRBJ1-5, with D possibly TRBD1 on 6 matching bases. V lost 6 bases and J 9 bases, leaving 18 bases between the germline ends. The CDR3 loop spans 14 amino acids.